The 10 T cell receptor beta chains given below trace back to one sample, sequenced in a study of CD8 T cells in Susac syndrome. A quantity of about 0.5 to 1 ug RNA underwent reverse transcription using random hexamers. TCRdb reprocessed the immunoSEQ multiplex PCR reads via MiXCR and lists one record per CDR3 protein. In the table there are some 400,000 distinct CDR3 sequences, around 85% of which are singletons. Input material: CD8+ T cells from PBMCs. These receptors were collected from a human donor with multiple sclerosis.

CDR3 in amino acids: CASSLGEANPNTEAFF. In DNA form, the CDR3 reads TGTGCCAGCAGCTTGGGCGAAGCCAACCCGAACACTGAAGCTTTCTTT. The gene calls are TRBV5-5 and TRBJ1-1; D remains ambiguous. The CDR3 has 16 residues. Germline V gene data show CDR1 as SGHKS and CDR2 as YYEKEE (reference sequence). Trimming removed 0 bases from V and 1 base from J, with 13 bases in between.

The V gene is TRBV3-1, the J gene TRBJ2-3; possibly TRBD1 for D (6 bases). V lost 0 bases to trimming and J lost 4 bases, with 17 bases between them. Germline-derived CDR1 and CDR2 are LGHDT and YNNKEL (reference sequence). The CDR3 covers 17 residues. The CDR3 reads CASSQEGAGRGADTQYF. Here the CDR3 DNA reads TGTGCCAGCAGCCAAGAAGGGGCGGGCAGGGGTGCAGATACGCAGTATTTT.

This clonotype was seen a single time. The rearrangement links TRBV4-1 to TRBJ1-6; no definite D call. Trimming pared 0 bases from V and 7 bases from J, leaving 7 bases between. The germline CDR1 and CDR2 sequences are MGHRA and YSYEKL. The CDR3 has 14 amino acids. CDR3 sequence: CASSQDSGNSPLHF. CDR3 coding DNA: TGCGCCAGCAGCCAAGATTCTGGGAATTCACCCCTCCACTTT.

The chain combines TRBV10-3 with TRBJ2-1; D unclear. The CDR3 loop spans 12 amino acids. V lost 0 bases to trimming and J lost 7 bases, with 4 bases between them. The germline gives CDR1 ENHRY, CDR2 SYGVKD. The CDR3 DNA reads as TGTGCCATCAGTGAGTCCGGGAATGAGCAGTTCTTC. Its protein is CAISESGNEQFF.

The rearrangement uses TRBV6-5 and TRBJ2-1; D is perhaps TRBD2 (7 bases). The CDR3 extends over 15 amino acids. The V gene's germline CDR1 is MNHEY and CDR2 SVGAGI. V was cut by 7 bases and J by 10 bases, with 23 bases left in between. As DNA, the CDR3 is TGTGCCAGCATTTCCAATCGGGGGGCGCCAGGCGAGCAGTTCTTC. Residues: CASISNRGAPGEQFF.

The chain carries TRBV5-4 and TRBJ2-7, with a weak D call TRBD1 (6 bases). Germline V gene lookup returns CDR1 SGHNT and CDR2 YYREEE (reference sequence). With 1 base removed from V and 2 bases from J, the gap between germline ends came to 10 bases. The CDR3 is 14 amino acids. The CDR3: CASSLNRDPYEQYF. The CDR3 DNA follows: TGTGCCAGCAGCTTGAACAGGGATCCCTACGAGCAGTACTTC.

The rearrangement joins TRBV11-2 to TRBJ1-6; the D is unclear. This CDR3 spans 14 amino acids. Trimming cost V 1 base and J 14 bases, with 15 bases left between them. Germline values: CDR1 SGHAT, CDR2 FQNNGV. CDR3 coding DNA: TGTGCCAGCAGCTTAGCCGCGACACTTCGGACCCTCCACTTT. It translates to CASSLAATLRTLHF. The full variable domain, in which reference TRBV11-2 and TRBJ1-6 provide the parts outside the CDR3, is EAGVAQSPRYKIIEKRQSVAFWCNPISGHATLYWYQQILGQGPKLLIQFQNNGVVDDSQLPKDRFSAERLKGVDSTLKIQPAKLEDSAVYLCASSLAATLRTLHFGNGTRLTVT.

The rearrangement links TRBV7-8 to TRBJ2-7; D is unclear. There are 15 residues in the CDR3. The V gene lost 1 base and the J gene lost 0 bases, with 10 bases spanning the gap. In germline, CDR1 is SGHVS, CDR2 FQNEAQ. CDR3 region: CASSLDVLSSYEQYF. CDR3 DNA: TGTGCCAGCAGCTTAGATGTTCTCAGCTCCTACGAGCAGTACTTC.

This clonotype was seen more than once but under ten times. The chain combines TRBV7-2 with TRBJ1-2; a weak D match, TRBD1 (6 bases). Germline CDR1 is SGHTA and CDR2 is FQGNSA. CDR3 size: 15 residues. V was clipped by 1 base and J by 6 bases, with 15 bases between them. CDR3 loop: CASSLVGGTTNGYTF. DNA of the CDR3: TGTGCCAGCAGCTTAGTAGGTGGGACAACAAATGGCTACACCTTC.

The V gene is TRBV12-3 or TRBV12-4, the J gene TRBJ2-5, with D maybe TRBD1 (6 bases). V was shortened by 3 bases and J by 1 base, with 9 bases between the two germline ends. The CDR3 has 14 amino acids. Here the CDR3 DNA reads TGTGCCAGCAGTTTGCCGGACAGCCAAGAGACCCAGTACTTC. Amino acid sequence: CASSLPDSQETQYF.